This entry is about one T cell receptor (beta chain). Its antigen is still unknown. No per-base quality is available; no much larger clone lies one base away. The sample's treatment or condition label is to be understood as: in vitro stimulation with specific CMV peptide epitopes to enrich CMV-specific T cells. The germline V gene supplies CDR1 LGHNA and CDR2 YSLEER. The CDR3 measures 17 amino acids from cysteine to phenylalanine. This entry keeps only the CDR3 DNA: 51 bases, framed from base 1. The trim is 3 bases for V and 7 bases for J, with a gap of 22 bases between the germline ends. Reads for this sample came from an Illumina HiSeq 1500. The public sequencing data were trimmed at Q25 with fastp and processed into clonotypes with MiXCR by TCRdb, which kept only in-frame beta chains. Each CDR3 protein appears once, grouped with its most common genes and DNA. The sample contains 450,000 to 550,000 distinct CDR3 sequences, approximately 40% of them found a single time. The ten biggest clones cover 43% of the sample.

These data belong to a study of T cell repertoires in cytomegalovirus infection (dated by TCRdb to about 2019). About the study as a whole: Peptide stimulations targeted recently identified HLA-C-restricted CMV epitopes, whose presentation resists viral immunomodulation, together with well-studied HLA-B-restricted epitopes. Because public TCR beta signatures pointed to carriage of CMV infection together with the matching HLA type, the HLA type of each donor mattered for the analysis. Broader findings and caveats from the paper: In both this cohort and an independent roughly 330-donor cohort, the cumulative frequency of public TCR beta family members distinguished carriers of CMV infection plus the relevant HLA type. In the ex vivo response, HLA-C-restricted CMV-specific TCR beta clonotypes were dominant, and in two of eight donors the single most frequent clonotype came from this HLA-C-restricted group.

This TCR was sampled from a human donor in good health (CMV status not recorded). Some clones in this sample may be carry-over from other donors' samples. The sample was cultured PBMCs, taken from culture after CMV antigen stimulation. The chain links TRBV4-3 with TRBJ1-5; a confident D gene designation cannot be given. The nucleotides are TGCGCCAGCAGCCAGGACGCGAACATAAGAGTGAAACAGCCCCAGCATTTT. Its translation reads: CASSQDANIRVKQPQHF.